This TCR beta chain originates from a study of blood T cell repertoires in COVID-19. Study-wide context: The United States, Italy and Spain were the sources of the acute and convalescent COVID-19 samples. The analysed material was cDNA or gDNA that came from T cells, B-cell-depleted T cells, or PBMCs.

Germline CDR1 is SGHTA and CDR2 is FQGNSA. This CDR3 spans 14 amino acids. With 1 base removed from V and 0 bases from J, the gap between germline ends came to 6 bases. The data were produced by immunoSEQ multiplex PCR, yet TCRdb's version contains in-frame clones alone and is incomplete. Here the sample spans about 82,000 clones, approximately 82% being singletons. The sequence came from a woman aged 55-69 years with acute or convalescent COVID-19. The chain employs TRBV7-2 and TRBJ1-1; maybe TRBD1 (5 bases). Sequencing was done on a sample of peripheral blood. CDR3 residues: CASSLGQMNTEAFF. The DNA for the CDR3 is TGTGCCAGCAGCTTAGGACAGATGAACACTGAAGCTTTCTTT.